Below are 14 T cell receptor beta chains sequenced from a single sample in a study of blood T cell repertoires in COVID-19. Sequenced by immunoSEQ multiplex PCR; TCRdb stores in-frame clones only, minus some. The sample lists some 140,000 clones; roughly 83% were seen once. Sequencing was performed on peripheral blood. The source of these receptors is a woman aged 60-75 years with acute or convalescent COVID-19.

The gene calls are TRBV7-9 and TRBJ2-3; 11 nucleotides line up with TRBD2. From germline, CDR1 is SEHNR and CDR2 FQNEAQ (reference sequence). Trimming cost V 2 bases and J 6 bases; bases outside gene matches: 7. CDR3 length equals 16 residues. CDR3: CASSLYSGGVSDTQYF. CDR3 nucleotide sequence: TGTGCCAGCAGCTTATATAGCGGGGGGGTGTCGGATACGCAGTATTTT. Combining the CDR3 with reference TRBV7-9 and TRBJ2-3 gives the whole variable domain DTGVSQNPRHKITKRGQNVTFRCDPISEHNRLYWYRQTLGQGPEFLTYFQNEAQLEKSRLLSDRFSAERPKGSFSTLEIQRTEQGDSAMYLCASSLYSGGVSDTQYFGPGTRLTVL.

The chain is built from TRBV10-3 and TRBJ1-1; tentative D call: TRBD1 (6 bases). With 3 bases removed from V and 4 bases from J, the gap between germline ends came to 12 bases. The germline CDR1 and CDR2 sequences are ENHRY and SYGVKD. The CDR3 is 14 amino acids. For the CDR3, the DNA is TGTGCCATCAGTGACGGGGGGCTGGTCACTGAAGCTTTCTTT. Amino acids: CAISDGGLVTEAFF.

The chain has TRBV2 and TRBJ2-7; 9 bases align to TRBD1. CDR3 length: 16 residues. CDR1 is SNHLY, CDR2 FYNNEI, per germline. The V segment lost 9 bases and the J segment 5 bases; nucleotides outside the gene matches: 17. The chain's CDR3 is CARRTGPGTGSHEQYF. The CDR3, as DNA: TGTGCCAGGCGTACTGGCCCCGGGACAGGGTCCCACGAGCAGTACTTC. Supplemented by reference TRBV2 and TRBJ2-7, the full variable domain reads EPEVTQTPSHQVTQMGQEVILRCVPISNHLYFYWYRQILGQKVEFLVSFYNNEISEKSEIFDDQFSVERPDGSNFTLKIRSTKLEDSAMYFCARRTGPGTGSHEQYFGPGTRLTVT.

The V gene is TRBV18, the J gene TRBJ1-2; D is undetermined. This CDR3 is 15 amino acids long. V was cut by 0 bases and J by 3 bases, with 11 bases left in between. The germline V gene encodes CDR1 KGHSH and CDR2 LQKENI. CDR3 DNA sequence: TGTGCCAGCTCACCACCTGCCCGGTCGGACTATGGCTACACCTTC. Amino acid sequence: CASSPPARSDYGYTF.

The chain combines TRBV19 with TRBJ2-5; D is unclear. Germline CDR1 is LNHDA and CDR2 is SQIVND (reference sequence). The CDR3 is 14 amino acids. Trimming left V 5 bases short and J 2 bases short, with 12 bases between. The CDR3 protein is CASSPRLVQETQYF. In DNA form, the CDR3 reads TGTGCCAGTAGTCCCCGACTTGTTCAAGAGACCCAGTACTTC.

The chain carries TRBV6-6 and TRBJ1-3; D unclear. From germline, CDR1 is MNHNY and CDR2 SVGAGI (reference sequence). The CDR3 has 13 amino acids. The germline V and J ends were trimmed by 1 base and 8 bases, with 9 bases remaining between them. The chain's CDR3 is CASSYFGRDTIYF. In DNA, the CDR3 is TGTGCCAGCAGTTACTTCGGGAGAGACACCATATATTTT.

CDR3 nucleotide sequence: TGTGCCAGCAGCTCTAGACCCGACAGGGCAATAGGAAACACCATATATTTT. This encodes CASSSRPDRAIGNTIYF. V gene TRBV7-6 combines with J gene TRBJ1-3; 7 nucleotides match TRBD1. Germline V gene sequence: CDR1 SGHVS, CDR2 FNYEAQ. V lost 4 bases to trimming and J lost 4 bases; unmatched junction nucleotides: 13. The CDR3 has 17 residues.

The CDR3 spells CASSEEGRNNSPLHF. The CDR3 region has the DNA TGTGCCAGCAGTGAAGAGGGGAGGAATAATTCACCCCTCCACTTT. This sequence joins TRBV25-1 and TRBJ1-6, with a weak D call TRBD1 (5 bases). Germline V gives CDR1 MGHDK, CDR2 SYGVNS. The germline V and J ends were trimmed by 2 bases and 5 bases, with 10 bases remaining between them. CDR3 size: 15 residues.

The chain uses TRBV7-9 and TRBJ1-1; possible D gene TRBD1, 5 bases. CDR1 and CDR2 (germline): SEHNR, FQNEAQ (reference sequence). CDR3 length equals 17 residues. The germline V and J ends were trimmed by 3 bases and 3 bases, with 20 bases remaining between them. The CDR3 protein is CASSFGQVEGKDTEAFF. DNA for the CDR3: TGTGCCAGCAGCTTTGGACAAGTGGAGGGTAAAGACACTGAAGCTTTCTTT.

CDR3 region: CASQRGSPLHF. The DNA of the CDR3 is TGTGCCAGCCAAAGGGGTTCACCCCTCCACTTT. V and J are TRBV12-3 or TRBV12-4 and TRBJ1-6, with D possibly TRBD1 on 5 matching bases. V lost 8 bases to trimming and J lost 9 bases, with 8 bases between them. The length of the CDR3 is 11 residues.

With regard to this clone: The junction departs from germline at one end; a sequencing error may be responsible. V gene TRBV19 combines with J gene TRBJ1-1, with 8 nucleotides matching TRBD1. From germline, CDR1 is LNHDA and CDR2 SQIVND (reference sequence). This CDR3 contains 12 residues. CDR3 bases: TGTGCCAGTAGTTCGGCAGGGGGCCCAATCCTCTTT. It translates to CASSSAGGPILF.

J is TRBJ2-4 and V is TRBV20-1; tentatively, D is TRBD2 (7 bases). The V gene lost 3 bases and the J gene lost 0 bases, with 18 bases spanning the gap. This CDR3 is 17 amino acids long. The germline gives CDR1 DFQATT, CDR2 SNEGSKA (reference sequence). The CDR3 nucleotides are TGCAGTGCTAGTCCCGGGGGGCAGGGGATAGCCAAAAACATTCAGTACTTC. Translating it yields CSASPGGQGIAKNIQYF.

This chain connects TRBV6-6 to TRBJ1-5; no clear D gene. Germline CDR1 MNHNY, CDR2 SVGAGI (reference sequence). The ends were cut back, 7 bases at V and 4 bases at J, with 11 bases in the middle. There are 13 residues in the CDR3. The CDR3 spells CASTQPGNQPQHF. Written as DNA, the CDR3 is TGTGCCAGCACCCAGCCCGGGAATCAGCCCCAGCATTTT.

The V call is TRBV19, the J call TRBJ2-4, with TRBD2 as a possible D gene (5 bases). V lost 6 bases to trimming and J lost 6 bases, with 18 bases between them. CDR1 and CDR2 from the germline V gene are LNHDA and SQIVND (reference sequence). The CDR3 runs to 15 residues. The CDR3 protein is CASSRQEASLNIQYF. As DNA, the CDR3 is TGTGCCAGTAGCCGGCAGGAGGCCTCCTTAAACATTCAGTACTTC.